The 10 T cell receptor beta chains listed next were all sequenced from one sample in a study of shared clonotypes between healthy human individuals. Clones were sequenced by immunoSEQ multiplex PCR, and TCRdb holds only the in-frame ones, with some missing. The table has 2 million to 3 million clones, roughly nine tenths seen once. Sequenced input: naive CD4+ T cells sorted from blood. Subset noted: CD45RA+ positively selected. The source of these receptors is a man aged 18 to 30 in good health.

The CDR3 loop is CASTGLGETQYF. DNA of the CDR3: TGTGCCAGTACAGGGTTGGGGGAGACCCAGTACTTC. This chain links TRBV19 with TRBJ2-5; D may be TRBD1 (5 bases). V shed 7 bases and J shed 5 bases, with 11 bases lying between them. The CDR3 contains 12 residues. Germline CDR1 and CDR2: LNHDA and SQIVND (reference sequence).

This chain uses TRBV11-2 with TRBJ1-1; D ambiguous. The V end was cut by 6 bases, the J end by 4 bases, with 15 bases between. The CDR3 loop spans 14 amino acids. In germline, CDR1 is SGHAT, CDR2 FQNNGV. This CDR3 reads CASSRGLLGTEAFF. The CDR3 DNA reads TGTGCCAGCAGTCGAGGGCTTCTGGGCACTGAAGCTTTCTTT.

The CDR3 region has the DNA TGTGCCAGCAGTACGGGGACAGGGGGTGGCTACGAGCAGTACTTC. Its protein is CASSTGTGGGYEQYF. The chain couples TRBV2 to TRBJ2-7, with 11 positions matching TRBD1. The CDR3 extends over 15 amino acids. Germline-derived CDR1 and CDR2 are SNHLY and FYNNEI. V shed 5 bases and J 3 bases; nucleotides not matched to a gene: 6.

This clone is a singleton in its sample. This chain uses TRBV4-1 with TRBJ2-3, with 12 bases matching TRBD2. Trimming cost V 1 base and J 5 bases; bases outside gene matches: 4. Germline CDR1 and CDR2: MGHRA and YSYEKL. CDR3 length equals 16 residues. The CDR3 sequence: CASSQAGTSGQDTQYF. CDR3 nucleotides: TGCGCCAGCAGCCAAGCCGGGACTAGCGGGCAAGATACGCAGTATTTT.

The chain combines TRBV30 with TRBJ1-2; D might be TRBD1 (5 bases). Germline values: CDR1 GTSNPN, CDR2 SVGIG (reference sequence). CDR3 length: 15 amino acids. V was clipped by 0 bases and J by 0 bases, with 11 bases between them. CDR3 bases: TGTGCCTGGAGTGTGACCGGGACGCCTAACTATGGCTACACCTTC. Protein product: CAWSVTGTPNYGYTF.

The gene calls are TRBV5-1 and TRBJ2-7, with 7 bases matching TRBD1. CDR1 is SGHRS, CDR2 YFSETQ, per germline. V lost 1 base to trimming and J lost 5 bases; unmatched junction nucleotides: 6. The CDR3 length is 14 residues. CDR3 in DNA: TGCGCCAGCAGCTTGACAGGGGATTCCCACGAGCAGTACTTC. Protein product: CASSLTGDSHEQYF.

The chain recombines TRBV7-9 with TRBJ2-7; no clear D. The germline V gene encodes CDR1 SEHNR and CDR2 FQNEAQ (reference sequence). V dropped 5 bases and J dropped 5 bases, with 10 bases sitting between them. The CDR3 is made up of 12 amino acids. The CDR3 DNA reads TGTGCCAGCAGCCTCGGGTTGAACGAGCAGTACTTC. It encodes CASSLGLNEQYF.

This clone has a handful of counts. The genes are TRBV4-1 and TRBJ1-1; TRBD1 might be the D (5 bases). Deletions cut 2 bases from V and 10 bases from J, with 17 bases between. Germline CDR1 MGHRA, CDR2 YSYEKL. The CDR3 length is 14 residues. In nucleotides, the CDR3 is TGCGCCAGCAGCCAACCCGGACCCCCAGGGAGAGCTTTCTTT. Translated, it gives CASSQPGPPGRAFF.

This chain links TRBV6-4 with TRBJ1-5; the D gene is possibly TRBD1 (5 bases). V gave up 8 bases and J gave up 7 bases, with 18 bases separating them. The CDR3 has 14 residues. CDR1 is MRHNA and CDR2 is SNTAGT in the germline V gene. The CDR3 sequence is CASHPSTGDQPQHF. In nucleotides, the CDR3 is TGTGCCAGCCATCCTTCTACAGGTGACCAGCCCCAGCATTTT.

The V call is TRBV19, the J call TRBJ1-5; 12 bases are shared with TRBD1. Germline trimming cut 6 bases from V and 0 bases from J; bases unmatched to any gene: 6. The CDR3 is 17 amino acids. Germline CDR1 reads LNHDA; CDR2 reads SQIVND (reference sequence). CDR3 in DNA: TGTGCCAGTAGACCGGGGACAGGGGGCTATAGCAATCAGCCCCAGCATTTT. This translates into CASRPGTGGYSNQPQHF.